The 12 T cell receptor beta chains below come from one sample, sequenced in a study of OX40 agonist ivuxolimab in advanced cancers. Assay used: immunoSEQ multiplex PCR; TCRdb lists only in-frame clones, some missing. The data contain approximately 68,000 clones, around 93% of them singletons. This material consisted of CD4+ or CD8+ T cells sorted from blood, taken in a trial of the OX40 agonist ivuxolimab. The receptors shown here come from an adult with an advanced solid tumor such as melanoma, head and neck, liver or kidney cancer.

The genes are TRBV11-3 and TRBJ2-7, with a weak D call TRBD2 (5 bases). Germline CDR1 and CDR2: SGHNT and YENEEA. The CDR3 extends over 16 amino acids. The V end lost 5 bases, the J end lost 4 bases, and 21 bases lay between the germline ends. The DNA of the CDR3 is TGTGCCAGCAGCGCCTCCACCGGGATCTCGACATACGAGCAGTACTTC. Protein product: CASSASTGISTYEQYF. Full variable domain (outside the CDR3, taken from reference TRBV11-3 and TRBJ2-7): EAGVVQSPRYKIIEKKQPVAFWCNPISGHNTLYWYLQNLGQGPELLIRYENEEAVDDSQLPKDRFSAERLKGVDSTLKIQPAELGDSAVYLCASSASTGISTYEQYFGPGTRLTVT.

The rearrangement uses TRBV27 and TRBJ2-5; 8 nucleotides agree with TRBD1. The CDR3 extends over 17 amino acids. Germline V gene sequence: CDR1 MNHEY, CDR2 SMNVEV (reference sequence). The V segment lost 2 bases and the J segment 5 bases; nucleotides outside the gene matches: 13. This CDR3 is CASSLGWGRGQEETQYF. The CDR3 nucleotides are TGTGCCAGCAGTTTAGGCTGGGGCAGGGGGCAAGAGGAGACCCAGTACTTC.

This clone has a single count. CDR3 region: CASSQSETATNEKLFF. CDR3 sequence (DNA): TGCGCCAGCAGTCAATCCGAGACTGCAACTAATGAAAAACTGTTTTTT. J is TRBJ1-4 and V is TRBV23-1, with D unclear. TRBV23-1 is marked as an open reading frame, function uncertain. The CDR3 has 16 residues. Trimming pared 0 bases from V and 0 bases from J, leaving 8 bases between.

V and J are TRBV18 and TRBJ1-2; 9 bases match TRBD1. There are 17 residues in the CDR3. From germline, CDR1 is KGHSH and CDR2 LQKENI. V lost 3 bases and J lost 8; bases outside the gene matches: 16. CDR3 residues: CASSPTGGRLPLGGYTF. CDR3 DNA sequence: TGTGCCAGCTCACCCACAGGGGGCCGGCTACCTTTAGGAGGCTACACCTTC.

This chain connects TRBV29-1 to TRBJ2-3; D might be TRBD2 (6 bases). Germline CDR1 and CDR2: SQVTM and ANQGSEA. The ends were cut back, 5 bases at V and 4 bases at J, with 10 bases in the middle. CDR3 length: 12 residues. As DNA, the CDR3 is TGCAGCGTTCTGTCGGGGGCAGATACGCAGTATTTT. It is translated as CSVLSGADTQYF.

The chain uses TRBV30 and TRBJ1-2; D is ambiguous. Germline-derived CDR1 and CDR2 are GTSNPN and SVGIG (reference sequence). Trimming removed 0 bases at V and 4 bases at J, with 12 bases between. CDR3 length: 14 residues. CDR3 loop: CAWSVPREGYGYTF. The CDR3 nucleotides read TGTGCCTGGAGTGTACCGAGGGAGGGCTATGGCTACACCTTC.

The V call is TRBV5-1, the J call TRBJ2-3; a weak D match, TRBD2 (6 bases). CDR3 length equals 15 residues. The germline V gene has CDR1 SGHRS and CDR2 YFSETQ. Trimming pared 0 bases from V and 0 bases from J, leaving 8 bases between. The CDR3 coding sequence is TGCGCCAGCAGCTTGGGGGGGACTAGCACAGATACGCAGTATTTT. Amino acids: CASSLGGTSTDTQYF. The variable domain in full, with the rest retrieved from reference TRBV5-1 and TRBJ2-3, is KAGVTQTPRYLIKTRGQQVTLSCSPISGHRSVSWYQQTPGQGLQFLFEYFSETQRNKGNFPGRFSGRQFSNSRSEMNVSTLELGDSALYLCASSLGGTSTDTQYFGPGTRLTVL.

The chain carries TRBV30 and TRBJ2-2; TRBD2 matches at 10 bases. This CDR3 spans 13 amino acids. Germline V gives CDR1 GTSNPN, CDR2 SVGIG (reference sequence). With V trimmed by 7 bases and J by 3 bases, 2 bases remained unmatched. The CDR3 reads CAFSGGDTGELFF. Written as DNA, the CDR3 is TGTGCCTTCAGCGGGGGGGACACCGGGGAGCTGTTTTTT.

The chain carries TRBV27 and TRBJ1-5; no clear D gene. The CDR3 sequence is 13 residues long. Trimming stripped 6 bases from V and 1 base from J, with 7 bases between. From germline, CDR1 is MNHEY and CDR2 SMNVEV (reference sequence). This CDR3 is CASRDRSNQPQHF. CDR3 in DNA: TGTGCCAGCAGGGATAGGAGCAATCAGCCCCAGCATTTT.

The chain carries TRBV7-3 and TRBJ1-3, with D possibly being TRBD1 (5 bases). CDR1 is SGHTA, CDR2 FQGTGA, per germline. The length of the CDR3 is 14 residues. V dropped 5 bases and J dropped 3 bases, with 11 bases sitting between them. The CDR3 region is CASSPGTVGNTIYF. Written as DNA, the CDR3 is TGTGCCAGCAGCCCCGGGACCGTTGGAAACACCATATATTTT.

The V and J genes are TRBV7-2 and TRBJ2-2; 8 bases fit TRBD1. The ends lost 0 bases at V and 7 bases at J; junction bases unmatched: 4. CDR3 length: 15 amino acids. Germline loops: CDR1 SGHTA, CDR2 FQGNSA. For the CDR3, the DNA is TGTGCCAGCAGCTTAGCGCAGGGGGCAAACGGGGAGCTGTTTTTT. Amino acid sequence: CASSLAQGANGELFF.

V gene TRBV19 combines with J gene TRBJ1-2; D gene ambiguous. The ends were cut back, 7 bases at V and 5 bases at J, with 17 bases in the middle. This CDR3 region has 14 residues. Germline lookup yields CDR1 LNHDA and CDR2 SQIVND (reference sequence). The chain's CDR3 is CASTKAIEGYGYTF. The DNA of the CDR3 is TGTGCCAGTACTAAGGCAATTGAAGGGTATGGCTACACCTTC.